A single sample is the source of the 16 T cell receptor beta chains below, sequenced in a study of PD-L1 blockade in urothelial cancer. Only in-frame clones appear in the TCRdb table, and some are missing; sequencing was by immunoSEQ multiplex PCR. The sample includes almost 2,500 clones, 37% of them seen just once. The sample in question was tumor tissue, obtained before atezolizumab (anti-PD-L1) treatment. These receptors were taken from a man aged 60 to 69 with urothelial cancer.

The chain is built from TRBV18 and TRBJ1-4; TRBD1 might be the D (6 bases). This CDR3 comprises 16 residues. Germline V CDR1 and CDR2: KGHSH, LQKENI. The V end was cut by 4 bases, the J end by 5 bases, with 17 bases between. CDR3 coding DNA: TGTGCCAGCTCACTTCGGACAGCAGTCCGGAATGAAAAACTGTTTTTT. It yields the protein CASSLRTAVRNEKLFF.

Regarding this clone: At one end the junction does not follow the germline gene, possibly because of a read error. The V call is TRBV19, the J call TRBJ1-1; D may be TRBD1 (6 bases). This CDR3 is 13 amino acids long. The germline V gene encodes CDR1 LNHDA and CDR2 SQIVND (reference sequence). The CDR3 sequence is CVSSTGGRTEAFF. The CDR3, as DNA: TGTGTCAGTAGTACGGGGGGGCGGACTGAAGCTTTCTTT.

The chain uses TRBV15 and TRBJ2-3, with D tentatively TRBD2 (7 bases). Trimming pared 5 bases from V and 2 bases from J, leaving 17 bases between. This CDR3 region has 16 residues. Germline lookup yields CDR1 LNHNV and CDR2 YYDKDF (reference sequence). CDR3 nucleotide sequence: TGTGCCACCAGCTGGGGAAACGGGGGGCACACAGATACGCAGTATTTT. It is translated as CATSWGNGGHTDTQYF.

To note about this clone: The junction departs from the called germline gene at one end, perhaps through a read error. This CDR3 reads CVSSKTGYNQPQHF. The CDR3 DNA reads as TGTGTCAGTAGTAAGACAGGGTACAATCAGCCCCAGCATTTT. The genes are TRBV19 and TRBJ1-5; TRBD1 agrees at 7 bases. The CDR3 spans 14 residues. Germline V gives CDR1 LNHDA, CDR2 SQIVND (reference sequence).

This clone was picked up a small number of times. CDR3 region: CASSLDLMADGETQYF. The CDR3 region has the DNA TGTGCCAGCAGCTTAGATTTAATGGCGGACGGAGAGACCCAGTACTTC. The V call is TRBV11-3, the J call TRBJ2-5; D remains unclear. Germline V lookup: CDR1 SGHNT, CDR2 YENEEA. This CDR3 region has 16 residues. Trimming removed 0 bases from V and 4 bases from J, with 15 bases in between.

This clone was recorded a few times. J is TRBJ1-1 and V is TRBV19, with 8 bases that match TRBD1. The CDR3 is made up of 13 amino acids. The J segment lost 5 bases and the V segment lost 6 bases, leaving 5 bases of the junction unmatched. Germline V lookup: CDR1 LNHDA, CDR2 SQIVND (reference sequence). The CDR3 region has the DNA TGTGCCAGTAGGAACAGGGGGAGGACTGAAGCTTTCTTT. Translation gives CASRNRGRTEAFF.

This chain uses TRBV6-8 with TRBJ2-2; D not certain. The CDR3 extends over 14 amino acids. The germline CDR1 and CDR2 sequences are MNHGY and SAAAGT. V lost 5 bases, J lost 0 bases, and 7 bases lay in between. DNA for the CDR3: TGTGCCAGCAGTCCCACAACGAACACCGGGGAGCTGTTTTTT. Its translation: CASSPTTNTGELFF.

This chain joins TRBV6-8 and TRBJ2-1, with 7 bases fitting TRBD1. Trimming at V came to 6 bases and at J to 8 bases, leaving 10 bases not matched to a gene. CDR3 size: 14 residues. The germline V gene encodes CDR1 MNHGY and CDR2 SAAAGT. The CDR3 region has the DNA TGTGCCAGCAGCCCGGACAGGCCGGGGTATGAGCAGTTCTTC. This encodes CASSPDRPGYEQFF.

The chain joins TRBV29-1 to TRBJ1-3; no reliable D call. V lost 6 bases and J 9 bases, leaving 15 bases between the germline ends. Germline-derived CDR1 and CDR2 are SQVTM and ANQGSEA. There are 12 residues in the CDR3. The CDR3 is CSVEGSAGTIYF. The CDR3, as DNA: TGCAGCGTAGAGGGATCGGCGGGCACCATATATTTT.

The V gene is TRBV25-1, the J gene TRBJ1-1, with 7 bases lining up with TRBD1. The CDR3 totals 15 residues. Germline values: CDR1 MGHDK, CDR2 SYGVNS. J was trimmed by 4 bases and V by 6 bases; bases with no gene match: 11. The DNA of the CDR3 is TGTGCCAGCAGGGATTCCGGGACAGCGAGCACTGAAGCTTTCTTT. Protein sequence: CASRDSGTASTEAFF.

The chain carries TRBV29-1 and TRBJ1-2; perhaps TRBD1 as D (6 bases). The length of the CDR3 is 13 residues. Per germline, CDR1 SQVTM and CDR2 ANQGSEA. V was cut by 5 bases and J by 2 bases, with 12 bases left in between. CDR3: CSVLLQGNYGYTF. CDR3 coding DNA: TGCAGCGTTCTCCTACAGGGAAACTATGGCTACACCTTC.

The J gene is TRBJ1-1, the V gene TRBV5-1, with 7 bases identical to TRBD1. The junction had 5 bases not matched to a gene; V was cut back by 3 bases and J by 0 bases. This CDR3 comprises 15 residues. Looked up from germline, CDR1 is SGHRS and CDR2 is YFSETQ. The CDR3, as DNA: TGCGCCAGCAGCTGGACAGGTTCCATGAACACTGAAGCTTTCTTT. Protein sequence: CASSWTGSMNTEAFF.

The genes are TRBV10-1 and TRBJ2-7; 10 bases are a match to TRBD1. Germline V gene sequence: CDR1 WNHNN, CDR2 SYGVQD (reference sequence). Losses at the gene ends were 8 bases for V and 2 bases for J; bases not matched to a gene: 9. CDR3 length equals 15 residues. The CDR3 sequence: CASETLGQGPYEQYF. In nucleotides, the CDR3 is TGCGCCAGCGAAACCTTGGGACAGGGGCCCTACGAGCAGTACTTC.

The rearrangement links TRBV6-4 to TRBJ1-3; D call uncertain. CDR3 length equals 14 residues. Trimming left V 0 bases short and J 15 bases short, with 18 bases between. Germline V gene sequence: CDR1 MRHNA, CDR2 SNTAGT. The CDR3 DNA reads as TGTGCCAGCAGTGACTCTAGACGGCACGACGGGTCATATTTT. Its translation is CASSDSRRHDGSYF.

This clone is a singleton in its sample. The chain is built from TRBV30 and TRBJ2-3, with D possibly TRBD2 on 6 matching bases. Trimming left V 5 bases short and J 5 bases short, with 20 bases between. Germline CDR1 is GTSNPN and CDR2 is SVGIG (reference sequence). The CDR3 has 15 amino acids. In DNA form, the CDR3 reads TGTGCCTGGGGGCTCAGCGGAGGGGCGCAAGATACGCAGTATTTT. This gives the protein CAWGLSGGAQDTQYF.

This rearrangement joins TRBV28 to TRBJ1-5; unclear D gene. CDR1 and CDR2 from the germline V gene are MDHEN and SYDVKM. The CDR3 spans 13 residues. Trimming took 4 bases from V and 4 from J, leaving 8 bases between them. CDR3 bases: TGTGCCAGCAGTTGGACGGAAAATCAGCCCCAGCATTTT. Protein sequence: CASSWTENQPQHF.